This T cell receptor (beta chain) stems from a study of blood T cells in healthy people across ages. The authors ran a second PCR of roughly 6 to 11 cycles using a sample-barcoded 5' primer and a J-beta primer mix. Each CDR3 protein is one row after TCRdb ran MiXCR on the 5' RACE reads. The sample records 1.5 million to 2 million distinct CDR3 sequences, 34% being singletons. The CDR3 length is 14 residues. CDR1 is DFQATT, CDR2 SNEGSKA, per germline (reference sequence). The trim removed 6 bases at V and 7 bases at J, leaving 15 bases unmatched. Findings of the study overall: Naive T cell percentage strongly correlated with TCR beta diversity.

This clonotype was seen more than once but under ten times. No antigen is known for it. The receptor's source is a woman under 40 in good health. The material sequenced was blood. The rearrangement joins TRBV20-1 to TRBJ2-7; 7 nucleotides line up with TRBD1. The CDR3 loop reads CSAITGANYREQYF. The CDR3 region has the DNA TGCAGTGCCATTACAGGGGCGAACTACCGTGAGCAGTACTTC.